This T cell receptor beta chain was sequenced for a study of shared T cell receptors in the human thymus. Looked up from germline, CDR1 is SNHLY and CDR2 is FYNNEI. V was pared by 8 bases and J by 4 bases, with 5 bases of the junction left unmatched. The CDR3 has 13 amino acids. Only in-frame clones appear in the TCRdb table, and some are missing; sequencing was by immunoSEQ multiplex PCR. There are about 660,000 clones in the sample; 70% to 90% occur only once, and over 0.008% lies in the top ten. The sample was also reused in another study, on human thymus T cells. That investigation notes: Gene usage for V and J segments appeared biased in thymic and blood repertoires.

This rearrangement joins TRBV2 to TRBJ1-2; the match to TRBD1 covers 9 bases. Material: thymocytes. This clonotype originated in a boy less than two years old with a congenital heart defect. CDR3 bases: TGTGCCAGCTCGGGACAGGGCCCCTATGGCTACACCTTC. It encodes CASSGQGPYGYTF.